The next 13 T cell receptor beta chains were all read from a single sample in a study of tumour-infiltrating T cells in Burkitt lymphoma. Profiling relied on immunoSEQ multiplex PCR, and the TCRdb table lists in-frame clones only, not all of them. This sample yields approximately 800 clones, of which 20% to 30% are seen a single time; about 24% belongs to the top ten. Source material: tumor tissue. These receptors came from a human donor with Burkitt lymphoma.

This clone has more than one count but fewer than ten. The rearrangement uses TRBV19 and TRBJ1-6, with D tentatively TRBD1 (5 bases). Germline V CDR1 and CDR2: LNHDA, SQIVND (reference sequence). This CDR3 is built from 15 residues. Trimming stripped 1 base from V and 10 bases from J, with 14 bases between. Here the CDR3 reads CASSIVRGGESPLHF. CDR3 DNA: TGTGCCAGTAGTATAGTTCGTGGGGGAGAGTCACCCCTCCACTTT. Looking up the rest from reference TRBV19 and TRBJ1-6 gives the full variable domain: DGGITQSPKYLFRKEGQNVTLSCEQNLNHDAMYWYRQDPGQGLRLIYYSQIVNDFQKGDIAEGYSVSREKKESFPLTVTSAQKNPTAFYLCASSIVRGGESPLHFGNGTRLTVT.

This clone was found a few times. The chain employs TRBV19 and TRBJ2-2; weak D call: TRBD2 (6 bases). The V gene lost 4 bases and the J gene lost 13 bases, with 13 bases spanning the gap. The CDR3 sequence is 12 residues long. Germline CDR1 and CDR2: LNHDA and SQIVND (reference sequence). In DNA, the CDR3 is TGTGCCAGTAGTACCCGTCCGGAGGGGCTGTTTTTT. Translated: CASSTRPEGLFF.

Relative to its sample, this clone is large. The CDR3 sequence is CAYLDLSEETQYF. CDR3 DNA: TGTGCCTACCTGGACCTCTCGGAAGAGACCCAGTACTTC. V usage is TRBV30 and J usage is TRBJ2-5; D call uncertain. CDR1 and CDR2 (germline): GTSNPN, SVGIG (reference sequence). The CDR3 extends over 13 amino acids. V lost 7 bases and J 3 bases, leaving 15 bases between the germline ends.

This clone was counted only a few times. The chain recombines TRBV25-1 with TRBJ2-7, with D uncertain. Germline values: CDR1 MGHDK, CDR2 SYGVNS. The CDR3 is made up of 13 amino acids. The V end was cut by 4 bases, the J end by 1 base, with 8 bases between. As DNA, the CDR3 is TGTGCCAGCAGTGCGGCAGAATCCTACGAGCAGTACTTC. Protein product: CASSAAESYEQYF.

The rearrangement links TRBV5-6 to TRBJ1-4, with 7 bases fitting TRBD1. V dropped 4 bases and J dropped 6; count of bases not matched to a gene: 12. Germline CDR1 is SGHDT and CDR2 is YYEEEE. The CDR3 has 16 residues. In DNA form, the CDR3 reads TGTGCCAGCAGCCCAGGAGTTGACAGGGATGATGAAAAACTGTTTTTT. This codes for CASSPGVDRDDEKLFF.

This clone has more than one count but fewer than ten. The gene calls are TRBV5-4 and TRBJ2-2, with a possible D match to TRBD1 (6 bases). This CDR3 is built from 16 residues. V lost 4 bases, J lost 3 bases, and 16 bases lay in between. Germline-derived CDR1 and CDR2 are SGHNT and YYREEE (reference sequence). The CDR3 protein is CASSASGTRDTGELFF. The CDR3 coding sequence is TGTGCCAGCAGCGCCTCCGGGACAAGAGACACCGGGGAGCTGTTTTTT.

By share, this clone counts as large. CDR3 loop: CASKGGLGGYEQYF. The CDR3 nucleotides read TGTGCCAGCAAGGGAGGGTTAGGGGGCTACGAGCAGTACTTC. This chain connects TRBV2 to TRBJ2-7; tentative D call: TRBD2 (7 bases). With 7 bases removed from V and 3 bases from J, the gap between germline ends came to 16 bases. Germline CDR1 SNHLY, CDR2 FYNNEI. This CDR3 spans 14 amino acids. Full variable domain (outside the CDR3, taken from reference TRBV2 and TRBJ2-7): EPEVTQTPSHQVTQMGQEVILRCVPISNHLYFYWYRQILGQKVEFLVSFYNNEISEKSEIFDDQFSVERPDGSNFTLKIRSTKLEDSAMYFCASKGGLGGYEQYFGPGTRLTVT.

The CDR3 here is CASSLRDRSLSSGANVLTF. The CDR3, as DNA: TGTGCCAGCAGCTTAAGGGACAGATCCTTATCCTCTGGGGCCAACGTCCTGACTTTC. The gene calls are TRBV11-2 and TRBJ2-6; the match to TRBD1 covers 7 bases. V lost 2 bases to trimming and J lost 0 bases; unmatched junction nucleotides: 10. This CDR3 is built from 19 residues. Looked up from germline, CDR1 is SGHAT and CDR2 is FQNNGV.

This chain connects TRBV6-1 to TRBJ2-7, with a weak D call TRBD2 (5 bases). Trimming shortened V by 1 base and J by 0 bases, and 10 bases separated the two germline ends. Germline V gene data show CDR1 as MNHNS and CDR2 as SASEGT. The CDR3 extends over 15 amino acids. In DNA, the CDR3 is TGTGCCAGCAGTGAAGGCGGGTTTAGCTCCTACGAGCAGTACTTC. This translates into CASSEGGFSSYEQYF.

V usage is TRBV19 and J usage is TRBJ2-7; 12 positions agree with TRBD2. Trimming took 0 bases from V and 6 from J; bases not matched to a gene: 9. CDR3 length: 17 residues. From germline, CDR1 is LNHDA and CDR2 SQIVND (reference sequence). This chain's CDR3 is CASSIEASGGASREQYF. For the CDR3, the DNA is TGTGCCAGTAGTATAGAGGCTAGCGGGGGGGCCTCCCGCGAGCAGTACTTC.

The rearrangement links TRBV7-9 to TRBJ2-1; D call uncertain. This CDR3 has 15 residues. V lost 5 bases and J 3 bases, leaving 14 bases between the germline ends. CDR1 and CDR2 from the germline V gene are SEHNR and FQNEAQ (reference sequence). DNA for the CDR3: TGTGCCAGCAGCGACTCTCTCTCGGGCTACAATGAGCAGTTCTTC. It codes for CASSDSLSGYNEQFF.

In this sample, this clone turned up a few times. This sequence joins TRBV19 and TRBJ1-2; D not resolved. CDR3 length: 14 residues. Germline CDR1 reads LNHDA; CDR2 reads SQIVND (reference sequence). V lost 1 base, J lost 4 bases, and 10 bases lay in between. CDR3 loop: CASSIASGLYGYTF. CDR3 in DNA: TGTGCCAGTAGTATAGCGTCCGGACTCTATGGCTACACCTTC. The full variable domain, its missing parts supplied by reference TRBV19 and TRBJ1-2, is DGGITQSPKYLFRKEGQNVTLSCEQNLNHDAMYWYRQDPGQGLRLIYYSQIVNDFQKGDIAEGYSVSREKKESFPLTVTSAQKNPTAFYLCASSIASGLYGYTFGSGTRLTVV.

V usage is TRBV28 and J usage is TRBJ2-2, with D unresolved. The CDR3 runs 13 residues. Germline V gene lookup returns CDR1 MDHEN and CDR2 SYDVKM. The V and J ends lost 3 bases and 7 bases respectively, with 9 bases between them. CDR3 nucleotide sequence: TGTGCCAGCAGTTTGATTCCGGGCGGGGAGCTGTTTTTT. This translates into CASSLIPGGELFF.